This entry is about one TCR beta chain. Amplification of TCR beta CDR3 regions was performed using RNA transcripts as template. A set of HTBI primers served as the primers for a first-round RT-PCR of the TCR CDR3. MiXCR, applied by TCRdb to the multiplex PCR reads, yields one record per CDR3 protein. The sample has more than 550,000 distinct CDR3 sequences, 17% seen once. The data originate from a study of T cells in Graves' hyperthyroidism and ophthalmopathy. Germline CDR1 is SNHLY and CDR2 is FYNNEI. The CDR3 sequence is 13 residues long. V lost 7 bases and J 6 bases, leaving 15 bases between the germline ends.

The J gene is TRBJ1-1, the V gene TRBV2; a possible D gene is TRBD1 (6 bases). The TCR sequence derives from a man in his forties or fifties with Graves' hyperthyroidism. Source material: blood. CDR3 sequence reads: CASTGRGRAEAFF. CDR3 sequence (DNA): TGTGCCAGCACGGGACGGGGGCGCGCTGAAGCTTTCTTT.